The 6 T cell receptor beta chains below come from one sample, sequenced in a study of a mutant IDH1 vaccine in newly diagnosed glioma. The time point is: week 11, during vaccination. Each dose of the vaccine consisted of 300 ug of mutant IDH1 20-mer peptide, with topical imiquimod. Assay used: immunoSEQ multiplex PCR; TCRdb lists only in-frame clones, some missing. In the table there are tens of thousands of clones, approximately 88% of which are singletons. Which antigens these TCRs recognize remains unknown. The starting material was PBMCs, obtained from a glioma patient whose treatment included an IDH1 peptide vaccine. The receptors originated from a woman in her forties or fifties with glioma.

This rearrangement joins TRBV4-1 to TRBJ1-5; D gene ambiguous. The CDR3 length is 14 residues. Trimming took 1 base from V and 2 from J, leaving 6 bases between them. CDR1 and CDR2 from the germline V gene are MGHRA and YSYEKL. CDR3 DNA sequence: TGCGCCAGCAGCCAAGTTTACGGCAATCAGCCCCAGCATTTT. Its translation is CASSQVYGNQPQHF.

The chain employs TRBV29-1 and TRBJ1-3; D remains ambiguous. V shed 4 bases and J shed 4 bases, with 8 bases lying between them. Looked up from germline, CDR1 is SQVTM and CDR2 is ANQGSEA. CDR3 length equals 12 residues. The CDR3 here is CSVGQDGNTIYF. The DNA for the CDR3 is TGCAGCGTTGGCCAGGACGGAAACACCATATATTTT.

The V gene is TRBV11-3, the J gene TRBJ1-6, with D perhaps matching TRBD1 (5 bases). Between the trimmed V and J ends, which lost 3 bases and 7 bases, there was a span of 10 bases. The CDR3 runs 14 residues. CDR1 SGHNT and CDR2 YENEEA come from the germline V gene. CDR3 DNA: TGTGCCAGCAGCTTGTCAGGGATGAATTCACCCCTCCACTTT. It encodes CASSLSGMNSPLHF.

The V gene is TRBV6-4, the J gene TRBJ2-3; 7 bases align to TRBD2. CDR1 MRHNA and CDR2 SNTAGT come from the germline V gene. The V segment lost 5 bases and the J segment 6 bases; nucleotides outside the gene matches: 5. This CDR3 has 13 amino acids. DNA for the CDR3: TGTGCCAGCAGTAGGGAGGGCGTGGATACGCAGTATTTT. It translates to CASSREGVDTQYF.

This clone was found a few times. V is TRBV4-1 and J is TRBJ1-1; weak D call: TRBD1 (5 bases). V lost 0 bases, J lost 2 bases, and 13 bases lay in between. The CDR3 length is 16 residues. CDR1 is MGHRA and CDR2 is YSYEKL in the germline V gene. The CDR3 DNA sequence: TGCGCCAGCAGCCAAGATGGGTATAGGGGAAACACTGAAGCTTTCTTT. This translates into CASSQDGYRGNTEAFF.

The chain combines TRBV5-1 with TRBJ2-7; D ambiguous. Trimming stripped 1 base from V and 0 bases from J, with 11 bases between. The CDR3 extends over 15 amino acids. CDR1 is SGHRS, CDR2 YFSETQ, per germline. The CDR3 reads CASSLTGDLSYEQYF. CDR3 coding DNA: TGCGCCAGCAGCTTGACCGGCGATCTCTCCTACGAGCAGTACTTC. The complete variable domain, with remaining parts taken from reference TRBV5-1 and TRBJ2-7, reads KAGVTQTPRYLIKTRGQQVTLSCSPISGHRSVSWYQQTPGQGLQFLFEYFSETQRNKGNFPGRFSGRQFSNSRSEMNVSTLELGDSALYLCASSLTGDLSYEQYFGPGTRLTVT.